This T cell receptor (beta chain) was observed in a study of CD8 T cells in Susac syndrome. The study, taken as a whole, reports: Susac-specific public clones found in total CD8+ repertoires numbered sixteen, and those in CD8+ TEMRA repertoires numbered roughly 5.

About this clonotype: What it binds is unknown.

Random-hexamer reverse transcription was applied to about 0.45 to 1 ug RNA. TCR beta CDR3 was amplified by immunoSEQ multiplex PCR. This amplification extended across 54 Vbeta and 13 Jbeta segments. TCRdb analysed the immunoSEQ multiplex PCR reads with MiXCR anew, one entry per CDR3 protein. The sample gives some 110,000 distinct CDR3 sequences, approximately 93% of which show up once; roughly 0.38% is in the top ten. V was clipped by 6 bases and J by 2 bases, with 10 bases between them. The CDR3 has 13 amino acids. The germline gives CDR1 PRHDT, CDR2 FYEKMQ (reference sequence). The specimen sequenced was CD8+ T cells from PBMCs. The source is a human donor with Susac syndrome. The J gene is TRBJ1-2, the V gene TRBV13; D is undetermined. CDR3 sequence: CASSLAGNYGYTF. CDR3 nucleotides: TGTGCCAGCAGTTTGGCGGGGAACTATGGCTACACCTTC.